The rows below give T cell receptor beta chains drawn from one sample of a study of blood T cell repertoires in COVID-19. Here immunoSEQ multiplex PCR was the method, and the copy in TCRdb shows in-frame clones only, minus some. Of under 250,000 clones listed, about 86% were seen once; the top ten hold approximately 4%. What was sequenced was peripheral blood. The origin of the receptors is a man aged 50-60 years with active or convalescent COVID-19. Both conserved end residues are part of each CDR3. D genes are given only for firm matches. A row's size may be missing; if present it is once, few, many or a size class.

j_call,v_call,d_call,clone_size,cdr3_nt,cdr3_aa
TRBJ2-7,TRBV2,-,-,TGTGCCAGCAGTCCCCAGGTATACGAGCAGTACTTC,CASSPQVYEQYF
TRBJ1-4,TRBV25-1,-,once,TGTGCCAGCAGTGATTCCAGGGCTAATGAAAAACTGTTTTTT,CASSDSRANEKLFF
TRBJ2-2,TRBV7-8,-,-,TGTGCCAGCAGACTTAGTGGAGCCGGGGAGCTGTTTTTT,CASRLSGAGELFF
TRBJ2-5,TRBV19,-,-,TGTGCCAGTAGTATATCTTCGGAGGGCTCGGAGACCCAGTACTTC,CASSISSEGSETQYF
TRBJ2-1,TRBV28,-,-,TGTGCCAGCACCGGAGGCCAGGAAATCCATGAGCAGTTCTTC,CASTGGQEIHEQFF
TRBJ2-1,TRBV2,TRBD2,-,TGTGCCAGCAGTCGAAGCCTAGCGGGGGGGCCTAGTGAGCAGTTCTTC,CASSRSLAGGPSEQFF
TRBJ1-1,TRBV7-8,-,-,TGTGCCAGCAGCTTAGTAGGAGGGGCTGAAGCTTTCTTT,CASSLVGGAEAFF
TRBJ1-1,TRBV7-8,-,-,TGTGCCAGCAGCTTAGTTGCGGCGAACACTGAAGCTTTCTTT,CASSLVAANTEAFF
TRBJ1-6,TRBV7-8,-,-,TGTGCCAGCAGCGTCCAACAGGGTGCAGGTTCACCCCTCCACTTT,CASSVQQGAGSPLHF
TRBJ1-2,TRBV13,TRBD1,-,TGTGCCAGCAGCTTAGGCCTAACAGGGGGTTATGGCTACACCTTC,CASSLGLTGGYGYTF
TRBJ2-7,TRBV6-1,TRBD2,medium-sized,TGTGCCAGCAGTGATCCGGGCGGGGGGGGCTCCTACGAGCAGTACTTC,CASSDPGGGGSYEQYF
TRBJ1-5,TRBV7-8,-,-,TGTGCCAGCAGCCTCAGAGAGGCGAGCAATCAGCCCCAGCATTTT,CASSLREASNQPQHF
TRBJ1-5,TRBV7-2,-,once,TGTGCCAGCAGCTTTTCGGGGGGCAATCAGCCCCAGCATTTT,CASSFSGGNQPQHF
TRBJ1-1,TRBV7-9,-,-,TGTGCCAGCAGCCGAGGCACTGAAGCTTTCTTT,CASSRGTEAFF
TRBJ2-7,TRBV19,TRBD2,few,TGTGCCAGTAGTATTGGCGGGGGGCCAGGGTCTCCCTACGAGCAGTACTTC,CASSIGGGPGSPYEQYF
TRBJ2-7,TRBV20-1,-,-,TGCAGTGCTAGTTTTCCCGGACTAGGGGGTAACGAGCAGTACTTC,CSASFPGLGGNEQYF
TRBJ2-7,TRBV7-2,-,-,TGTGCCAGCACATCTCGCGGGGCGGGGAGCTCCTACGAGCAGTACTTC,CASTSRGAGSSYEQYF
TRBJ1-1,TRBV7-8,TRBD1,-,TGTGCCAGCAGCTTAGCTGGTAGGGGGCCGGGGACTGAAGCTTTCTTT,CASSLAGRGPGTEAFF
TRBJ1-6,TRBV12-3/TRBV12-4,TRBD1,-,TGTGCCTCGGGACAGCTCAATTCACCCCTCCACTTT,CASGQLNSPLHF
TRBJ1-1,TRBV11-3,-,-,TGTGCCAGCAGCCTCACAGGGAAGAACACTGAAGCTTTCTTT,CASSLTGKNTEAFF
TRBJ1-6,TRBV5-5,TRBD1,many,TGTGCCAGCAGCTTACGGACAGGGGGTAATTCACCCCTCCACTTT,CASSLRTGGNSPLHF
TRBJ1-5,TRBV27,-,-,TGTGCCAGCAGTTACGGCAGGGGTCAGCCCCAGCATTTT,CASSYGRGQPQHF
TRBJ2-7,TRBV7-9,-,-,TGTGCCAGCAGCTCGGCCTACGAGCAGTACTTC,CASSSAYEQYF
TRBJ1-2,TRBV11-2,-,-,TGTGCCAGCAGCTTAGATCGTCCAGGGTTTATCAACTATGGCTACACCTTC,CASSLDRPGFINYGYTF
TRBJ1-2,TRBV6-6,TRBD1,few,TGTGCCACCTCGGGACAGGGAGATGGCTACACCTTC,CATSGQGDGYTF
TRBJ2-1,TRBV7-2,-,-,TGTGCCAGCAGCCCAGTTCGTGGGGGGGCCGACAATGAGCAGTTCTTC,CASSPVRGGADNEQFF
TRBJ2-1,TRBV7-2,TRBD2,-,TGTGCCAGCAGCTTAGGGGTAGCTAGCGGGGGCCACAATGAGCAGTTCTTC,CASSLGVASGGHNEQFF
TRBJ1-6,TRBV28,TRBD1,-,TGTGCCAGCAGTCCCCCAGGGGGAAGGGATAATTCACCCCTCCACTTT,CASSPPGGRDNSPLHF
TRBJ2-2,TRBV29-1,TRBD2,-,TGCAGCTTTAGCGGGGGGAACACCGGGGAGCTGTTTTTT,CSFSGGNTGELFF
TRBJ1-5,TRBV28,-,few,TGTGCCAGCAGTTTCGCACACCTTAATCAGCCCCAGCATTTT,CASSFAHLNQPQHF
TRBJ2-3,TRBV29-1,-,-,TGCAGCGTTGAAAAGCCAAGCACAGATACGCAGTATTTT,CSVEKPSTDTQYF
TRBJ1-4,TRBV6-1,-,-,TGTGCCAGCAGTGAATTCCCGGGTGAGAATGAAAAACTGTTTTTT,CASSEFPGENEKLFF